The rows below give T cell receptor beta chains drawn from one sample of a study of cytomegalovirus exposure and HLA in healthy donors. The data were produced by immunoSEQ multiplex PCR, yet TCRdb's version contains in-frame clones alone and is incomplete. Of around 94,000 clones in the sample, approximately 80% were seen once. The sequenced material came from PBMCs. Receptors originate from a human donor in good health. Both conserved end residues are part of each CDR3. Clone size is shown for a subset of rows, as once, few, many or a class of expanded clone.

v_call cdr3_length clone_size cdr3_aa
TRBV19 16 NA CASSIGGQGGSYEQYF
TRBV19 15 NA CASKPGQGARNIQYF
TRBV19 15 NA CASSHIDRETQPQHF
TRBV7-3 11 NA CASSAGTAQFF
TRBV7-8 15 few CASSFLDSFGNEQFF
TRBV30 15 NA CAWKTGSSYNSPLHF
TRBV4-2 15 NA CASSRREGETGELFF
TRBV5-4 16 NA CASSSGTGGTGYGYTF
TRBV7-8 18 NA CASSVPGLAGGARETQYF
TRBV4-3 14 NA CASSQVMKGDEQFF
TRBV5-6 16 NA CASSLIASSYNSPLHF
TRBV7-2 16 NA CASSLGTGGRSYEQYF
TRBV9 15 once CASGRSGTPPNEQFF
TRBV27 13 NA CASQDRLQETQYF
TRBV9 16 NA CASSPLHSGYYNEQFF
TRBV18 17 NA CASSPQGLAILSYEQYF
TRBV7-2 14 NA CASSEAVSSYEQYF
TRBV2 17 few CASRAPWGSGRRDEQYF
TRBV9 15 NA CASSLLAASTDTQYF
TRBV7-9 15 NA CASSRRLAGKETQYF
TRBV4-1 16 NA CASSPSPSGALYEQYF
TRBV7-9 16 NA CASSSPWAVPVEKLFF
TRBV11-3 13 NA CASSPRDRVEQYF